Listed below are T cell receptor beta chains from one sample, sequenced in a study of blood T cell repertoires in COVID-19. Some clones are missing from TCRdb's copy, which holds only in-frame ones; the method was immunoSEQ multiplex PCR. The sample yields about 210,000 clones, around 89% seen once. The sample comprised PBMCs or T cells enriched from blood (not recorded which). The receptors were gathered from a woman younger than 30 who had recovered from COVID-19. Each CDR3 is given with its conserved first and last residue. Each record gives: D gene, J gene, CDR3 length, V gene, clone size, CDR3 DNA, CDR3 protein. A D gene is named only where the DNA matches it firmly. Where a row states a size, it is once, few, many or the class of an expanded clone; other rows omit it.

NA | TRBJ1-5 | 13 | TRBV12-3/TRBV12-4 | NA | TGTGCCAGCAGTACAGATAGCAATCAGCCCCAGCATTTT | CASSTDSNQPQHF
NA | TRBJ2-7 | 15 | TRBV11-2 | NA | TGTGCCAGCAGCTGGTCGGGACACCTTGACTACGAGCAGTACTTC | CASSWSGHLDYEQYF
TRBD1 | TRBJ1-2 | 16 | TRBV5-4 | NA | TGTGCCAGCACCCCGGACAGGGGGCGGACGACCTATGGCTACACCTTC | CASTPDRGRTTYGYTF
TRBD1 | TRBJ2-1 | 13 | TRBV5-5 | NA | TGTGCCAGCAGCTTGAGAGACAGGGGTGAGCAGTTCTTC | CASSLRDRGEQFF
TRBD2 | TRBJ2-3 | 16 | TRBV9 | NA | TGTGCCAGCAGCGTAGGAGGCGGGGGTTACACAGATACGCAGTATTTT | CASSVGGGGYTDTQYF
TRBD2 | TRBJ2-7 | 13 | TRBV5-6 | NA | TGTGCCAGCAGCCCGGGGGGGAACTACGAGCAGTACTTC | CASSPGGNYEQYF
TRBD1 | TRBJ1-6 | 16 | TRBV6-1 | NA | TGTGCCAGCAGTGAAGCGCAGGGACAGGGGTACTCACCCCTCCACTTT | CASSEAQGQGYSPLHF
TRBD1 | TRBJ1-1 | 10 | TRBV20-1 | NA | TGCAGTGCTTTACAGGGGGCAGCTTTCTTT | CSALQGAAFF
TRBD1 | TRBJ1-5 | 15 | TRBV2 | NA | TGTGCCAGCAGTCGACAGGGGGCGAGCAATCAGCCCCAGCATTTT | CASSRQGASNQPQHF
NA | TRBJ1-6 | 16 | TRBV27 | NA | TGTGCCAGCAGTTTACAGGGGCCCCGGGGGGATTCACCCCTCCACTTT | CASSLQGPRGDSPLHF
TRBD1 | TRBJ1-2 | 15 | TRBV5-1 | NA | TGCGCCAGCAGCTTGGATGGGACAGGGGGCAGGGGCTACACCTTC | CASSLDGTGGRGYTF
NA | TRBJ2-3 | 17 | TRBV6-4 | NA | TGTGCCAGCAGTGACTCGGAGATAGCGGCGAGCACAGATACGCAGTATTTT | CASSDSEIAASTDTQYF
NA | TRBJ2-7 | 16 | TRBV5-5 | NA | TGTGCCAGCAGCTTAGGATTCACAGCCTTCTCCTACGAGCAGTACTTC | CASSLGFTAFSYEQYF
TRBD2 | TRBJ2-3 | 14 | TRBV10-3 | once | TGTGCCATCAGTGAGCGGGGCGGGGGAGATACGCAGTATTTT | CAISERGGGDTQYF
NA | TRBJ1-1 | 16 | TRBV5-1 | NA | TGCGCCAGCAGCTTGGAGACAGGTGCCCTCCGTACTGAAGCTTTCTTT | CASSLETGALRTEAFF
TRBD1 | TRBJ1-1 | 13 | TRBV10-3 | NA | TGTGCCATCAGTGAGGAACGGACAGGTGAAGCTTTCTTT | CAISEERTGEAFF
NA | TRBJ1-2 | 14 | TRBV9 | NA | TGTGCCAGCACTTCGGCAGGACGAGGGTATGGCTACACCTTC | CASTSAGRGYGYTF
NA | TRBJ1-2 | 13 | TRBV5-4 | NA | TGTGCCAGCAGCTTGGAAACTGGCTATGGCTACACCTTC | CASSLETGYGYTF
TRBD1 | TRBJ1-1 | 15 | TRBV11-2 | NA | TGTGCCAGCAGCCCCACCCCGGGACAGAGCACTGAAGCTTTCTTT | CASSPTPGQSTEAFF
TRBD1 | TRBJ2-7 | 14 | TRBV19 | NA | TGTGCCAGTAAGACCGGGACAGGGGGCTACGAGCAGTACTTC | CASKTGTGGYEQYF
TRBD1 | TRBJ2-7 | 13 | TRBV6-5 | NA | TGTGCCAGCACCCGGGACAGCTCCTACGAGCAGTACTTC | CASTRDSSYEQYF
NA | TRBJ1-2 | 14 | TRBV3-1/TRBV3-2 | NA | TGTGCCAGCAGCCCACCCGACACCTACTATGGCTACACCTTC | CASSPPDTYYGYTF
NA | TRBJ2-2 | 16 | TRBV28 | NA | TGTGCCAGCAGTTTGGGTCAGGGGCCGATCACCGGGGAGCTGTTTTTT | CASSLGQGPITGELFF
NA | TRBJ2-1 | 15 | TRBV11-2 | once | TGTGCCAGCAGCTTAGGGGTAGCCCACTACAATGAGCAGTTCTTC | CASSLGVAHYNEQFF
TRBD1 | TRBJ2-5 | 17 | TRBV18 | NA | TGTGCCAGCTCACCTGCCCTCGGACAGGGTGCATCGGAGACCCAGTACTTC | CASSPALGQGASETQYF
TRBD1 | TRBJ2-6 | 18 | TRBV28 | NA | TGTGCCAGCAGTTTACCCGGGACAGGGGGCTATGGGGCCAACGTCCTGACTTTC | CASSLPGTGGYGANVLTF
TRBD1 | TRBJ2-2 | 14 | TRBV10-3 | NA | TGTGCCATCAGGTCCACAGGGGACACCGGGGAGCTGTTTTTT | CAIRSTGDTGELFF
NA | TRBJ2-3 | 15 | TRBV3-1/TRBV3-2 | NA | TGTGCCAGCAGCCAAGCCCCGCGGGACACAGATACGCAGTATTTT | CASSQAPRDTDTQYF
NA | TRBJ1-1 | 12 | TRBV19 | NA | TGTGCCAGTGCCACAGGGAATACTGAAGCTTTCTTT | CASATGNTEAFF
NA | TRBJ1-1 | 13 | TRBV9 | NA | TGTGCCAGCAGCCTCCTGGAGATTGGTGAAGCTTTCTTT | CASSLLEIGEAFF
NA | TRBJ2-3 | 16 | TRBV9 | NA | TGTGCCAGCAGCGTAGCGGGGAGGACTAGCACAGATACGCAGTATTTT | CASSVAGRTSTDTQYF
TRBD1 | TRBJ2-7 | 14 | TRBV27 | NA | TGTGCCAGCAAACCCGGGACAGGGTTACACGAGCAGTACTTC | CASKPGTGLHEQYF
NA | TRBJ2-3 | 11 | TRBV12-3/TRBV12-4 | NA | TGTGCCAGCAGTTTCTATGATACGCAGTATTTT | CASSFYDTQYF
TRBD1 | TRBJ2-5 | 15 | TRBV7-9 | NA | TGTGCCAGCAGCTTACTCCAGGGGGTCGAGGAGACCCAGTACTTC | CASSLLQGVEETQYF
NA | TRBJ1-1 | 15 | TRBV6-5 | NA | TGTGCCAGCAGTTACTCGGGAAGTAGGGAGACTGAAGCTTTCTTT | CASSYSGSRETEAFF
TRBD1 | TRBJ1-1 | 15 | TRBV7-9 | once | TGTGCCAGCAGCTTAGGGTTCAGGACAGGGATTGAAGCTTTCTTT | CASSLGFRTGIEAFF
NA | TRBJ1-2 | 15 | TRBV27 | NA | TGTGCCAGCAGTCCCGAGGCGGCGGCTAACTATGGCTACACCTTC | CASSPEAAANYGYTF
NA | TRBJ1-3 | 13 | TRBV29-1 | once | TGCAGCGTCCGGGGGAAATACGGGGACACCATATATTTT | CSVRGKYGDTIYF
NA | TRBJ2-7 | 13 | TRBV10-3 | once | TGTGCCATCAGTAAAGGACGGGACTACGAGCAGTACTTC | CAISKGRDYEQYF
TRBD1 | TRBJ2-7 | 11 | TRBV18 | NA | TGTGCCAGCTCACCCGGGACAGGCGGGAACTTC | CASSPGTGGNF
TRBD1 | TRBJ1-1 | 11 | TRBV5-8 | NA | TGTGCCAGCAGCAGGACAGGGTTAGCTTTCTTT | CASSRTGLAFF
NA | TRBJ2-3 | 14 | TRBV27 | NA | TGTGCCAGCCGTACTCCTCAGGACACAGATACGCAGTATTTT | CASRTPQDTDTQYF
NA | TRBJ2-3 | 16 | TRBV7-9 | NA | TGTGCCAGCAGCCCGGAGTTGGGCGGGGGCGCAGATACGCAGTATTTT | CASSPELGGGADTQYF
NA | TRBJ1-2 | 14 | TRBV10-3 | NA | TGTGCCATCAGGCCATCAGGAGGGTTCTATGGCTACACCTTC | CAIRPSGGFYGYTF
NA | TRBJ1-1 | 16 | TRBV19 | once | TGTGCCAGTAGGGAACGACAGGATGTGGGGAACACTGAAGCTTTCTTT | CASRERQDVGNTEAFF
NA | TRBJ2-1 | 15 | TRBV2 | NA | TGTGCCAGCAGTAGCTATAGCGGAACCTACAATGAGCAGTTCTTC | CASSSYSGTYNEQFF
TRBD1 | TRBJ2-7 | 14 | TRBV7-9 | NA | TGTGCCAGCAGCCCTGACAGGGGATCCCACGAGCAGTACTTC | CASSPDRGSHEQYF